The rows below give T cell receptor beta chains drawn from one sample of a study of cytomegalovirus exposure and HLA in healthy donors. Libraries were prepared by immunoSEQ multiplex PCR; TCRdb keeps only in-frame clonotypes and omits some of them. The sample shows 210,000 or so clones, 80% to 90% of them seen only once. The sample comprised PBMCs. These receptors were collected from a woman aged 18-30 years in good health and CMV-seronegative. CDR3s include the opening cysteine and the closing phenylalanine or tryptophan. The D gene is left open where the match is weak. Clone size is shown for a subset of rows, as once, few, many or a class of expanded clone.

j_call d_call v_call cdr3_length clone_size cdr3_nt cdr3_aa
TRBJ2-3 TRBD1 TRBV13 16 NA TGTGCCAGCAGCTTAGGGCTCGGACAGGGTGCATATACGCAGTATTTT CASSLGLGQGAYTQYF
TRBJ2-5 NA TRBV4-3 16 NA TGCGCCAGCAGCCAAGAGGGACATCAGGCTGGCAGTAACCAGTACTTC CASSQEGHQAGSNQYF
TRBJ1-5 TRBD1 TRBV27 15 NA TGTGCCAGCAGTAGAGAGGGACAGGGCCATCAGCCCCAGCATTTT CASSREGQGHQPQHF
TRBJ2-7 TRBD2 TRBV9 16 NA TGTGCCAGCAGCGTAGACTTAGCGGGAGGGACTTACGAGCAGTACTTC CASSVDLAGGTYEQYF
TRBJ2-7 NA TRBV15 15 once TGTGCCACCAGCTTCCAGGGGCCGCTCTCCTACGAGCAGTACTTC CATSFQGPLSYEQYF
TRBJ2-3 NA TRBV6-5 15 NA TGTGCCAGCAGTTACTCCCGGGGGATCACAGATACGCAGTATTTT CASSYSRGITDTQYF
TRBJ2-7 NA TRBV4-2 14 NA TGTGCCAGCAGCTTGATGGCGGGTGTTAACGAGCAGTACTTC CASSLMAGVNEQYF
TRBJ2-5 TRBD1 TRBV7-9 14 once TGTGGGGTCACAGGGGTAGTTTTTCAAGAGACCCAGTACTTC CGVTGVVFQETQYF
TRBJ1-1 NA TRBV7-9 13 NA TGTGCCAGCAGCTTATCCGACAGGATTGAAGCTTTCTTT CASSLSDRIEAFF
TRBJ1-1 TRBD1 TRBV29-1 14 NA TGCAGCGTCCGGGACAGGCTATCGGACACTGAAGCTTTCTTT CSVRDRLSDTEAFF
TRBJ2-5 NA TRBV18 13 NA TGTGCCAGCTCACCATCATTAGCTGAGACCCAGTACTTC CASSPSLAETQYF
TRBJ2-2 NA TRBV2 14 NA TGTGCCAGCAACTCAATCAGGGAGGCCGGGGAGCTGTTTTTT CASNSIREAGELFF
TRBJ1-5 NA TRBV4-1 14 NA TGCGCCAGCAGCCAACTAACGAGCAATCAGCCCCAGCATTTT CASSQLTSNQPQHF
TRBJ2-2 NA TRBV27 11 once TGTGCCAGCAGGAGGTACGGGGAGCTGTTTTTT CASRRYGELFF
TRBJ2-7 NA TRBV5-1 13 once TGCGCCAGTAGGCTATCTAGGTCCTACGAGCAGTACTTC CASRLSRSYEQYF
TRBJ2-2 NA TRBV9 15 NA TGTGCCAGCAGCGTTAGCGGAGCGAACACCGGGGAGCTGTTTTTT CASSVSGANTGELFF
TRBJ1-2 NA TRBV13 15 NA TGTGCCAGCAGCTTAGTGGTCGGGGCTAACTATGGCTACACCTTC CASSLVVGANYGYTF
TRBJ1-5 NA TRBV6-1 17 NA TGTGCCAGCAGTGAAGCGCGAAGGGGCAGGAAAAATCAGCCCCAGCATTTT CASSEARRGRKNQPQHF
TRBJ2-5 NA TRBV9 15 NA TGTGCCAGCAGCGTAATCCCTAGTGGCGGGGAGACCCAGTACTTC CASSVIPSGGETQYF
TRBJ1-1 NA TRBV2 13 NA TGTGCCAGCAGGGGAGAGATGAACACTGAAGCTTTCTTT CASRGEMNTEAFF
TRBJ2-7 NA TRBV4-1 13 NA TGCGCCAGCAGCGAAAGACAGTTCTACGAGCAGTACTTC CASSERQFYEQYF
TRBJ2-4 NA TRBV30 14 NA TGTGCCTGGAGCGGGAGTCTAGCCAAAAACATTCAGTACTTC CAWSGSLAKNIQYF
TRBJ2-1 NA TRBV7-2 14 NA TGTGCCAGCAGTGGGGGGAGGGGGGGGCTTGAGCAGTTCTTC CASSGGRGGLEQFF